This T cell receptor (beta chain) was recorded in a study of CD8 T cells in Susac syndrome. About the study: Patients with Susac syndrome, at blood draw, were therapy-naive, on corticosteroids, or on intravenous immunoglobulin alone.

RNA was extracted with the RNeasy kit, and a quantity of about 0.45 to 1 ug was reverse transcribed using random hexamers. TCRdb called the immunoSEQ multiplex PCR reads again in MiXCR, with one record for every CDR3 protein. The profile shows roughly 150,000 distinct CDR3 sequences, 85% to 95% of them singletons. Trimming stripped 4 bases from V and 2 bases from J, with 18 bases between. This CDR3 is built from 16 residues. Germline CDR1 and CDR2: SEHNR and FQNEAQ (reference sequence). The rearrangement joins TRBV7-9 to TRBJ2-7; the D gene is possibly TRBD1 (5 bases). The clonotype originates from a human donor with Susac syndrome. Sequencing was done on a sample of CD4+ T cells from PBMCs. The CDR3 DNA is TGTGCCAGCAGCTCCGGCCTCAGGGCCGGCACCTACGAGCAGTACTTC. This gives the protein CASSSGLRAGTYEQYF.